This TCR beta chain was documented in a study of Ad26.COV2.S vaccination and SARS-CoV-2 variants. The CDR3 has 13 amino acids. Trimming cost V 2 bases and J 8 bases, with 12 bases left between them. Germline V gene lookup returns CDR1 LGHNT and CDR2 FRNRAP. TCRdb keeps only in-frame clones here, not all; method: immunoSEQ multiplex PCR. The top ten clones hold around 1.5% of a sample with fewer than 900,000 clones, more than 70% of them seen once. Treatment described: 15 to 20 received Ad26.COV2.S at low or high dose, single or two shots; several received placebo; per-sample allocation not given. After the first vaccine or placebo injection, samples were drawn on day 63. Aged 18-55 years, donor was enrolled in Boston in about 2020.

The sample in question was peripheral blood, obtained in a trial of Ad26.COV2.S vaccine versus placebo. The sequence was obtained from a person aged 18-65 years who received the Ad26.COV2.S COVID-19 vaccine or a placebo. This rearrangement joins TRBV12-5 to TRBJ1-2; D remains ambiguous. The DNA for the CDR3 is TGTGCTAGTGGTTTGCCAACGAAGGGAGGCTACACCTTC. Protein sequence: CASGLPTKGGYTF.